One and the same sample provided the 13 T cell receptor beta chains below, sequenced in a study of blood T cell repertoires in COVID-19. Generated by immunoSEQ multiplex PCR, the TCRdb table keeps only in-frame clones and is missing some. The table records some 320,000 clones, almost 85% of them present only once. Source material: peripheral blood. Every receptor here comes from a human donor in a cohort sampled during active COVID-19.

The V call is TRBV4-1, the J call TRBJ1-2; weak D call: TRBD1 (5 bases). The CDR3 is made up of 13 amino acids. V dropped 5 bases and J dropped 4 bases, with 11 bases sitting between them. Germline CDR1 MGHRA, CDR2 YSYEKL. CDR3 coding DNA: TGCGCCAGCAGCTCAGACAGTCTCTATGGCTACACCTTC. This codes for CASSSDSLYGYTF.

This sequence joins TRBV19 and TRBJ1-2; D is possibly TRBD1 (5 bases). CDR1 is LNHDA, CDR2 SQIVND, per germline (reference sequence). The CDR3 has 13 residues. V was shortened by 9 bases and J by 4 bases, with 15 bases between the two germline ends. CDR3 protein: CASVGLAAYGYTF. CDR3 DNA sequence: TGTGCCAGCGTGGGGCTGGCCGCCTATGGCTACACCTTC.

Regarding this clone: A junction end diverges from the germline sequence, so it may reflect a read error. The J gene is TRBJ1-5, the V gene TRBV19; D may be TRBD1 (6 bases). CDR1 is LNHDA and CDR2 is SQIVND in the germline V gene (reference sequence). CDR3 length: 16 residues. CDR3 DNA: TGTGCCAGTAGTCCGGCCAGGGGAAATGGAGATCAGGCCCAGCATTTT. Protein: CASSPARGNGDQAQHF.

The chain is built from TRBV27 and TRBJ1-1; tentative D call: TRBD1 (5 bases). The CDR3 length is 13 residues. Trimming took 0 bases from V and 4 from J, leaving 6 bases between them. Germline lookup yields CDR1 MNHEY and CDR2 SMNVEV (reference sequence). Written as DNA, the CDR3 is TGTGCCAGCAGTTTATCAGGGGTCACTGAAGCTTTCTTT. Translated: CASSLSGVTEAFF.

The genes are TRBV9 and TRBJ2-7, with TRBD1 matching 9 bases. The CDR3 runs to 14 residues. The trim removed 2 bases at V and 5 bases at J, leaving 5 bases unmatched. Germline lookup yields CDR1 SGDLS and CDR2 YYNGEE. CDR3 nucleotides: TGTGCCAGCAGCGTCTGGGACAGGGTCCACGAGCAGTACTTC. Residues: CASSVWDRVHEQYF.

The DNA of the CDR3 is TGTGCCAGCAGCATAGGTTCTGAACCCAGGCAGCGGGTTATGGCAGATACGCAGTATTTT. This translates into CASSIGSEPRQRVMADTQYF. The V gene is TRBV7-8, the J gene TRBJ2-3, with D possibly TRBD2 on 6 matching bases. Per germline, CDR1 SGHVS and CDR2 FQNEAQ. The length of the CDR3 is 20 residues. Between the trimmed V and J ends, which lost 5 bases and 4 bases, there was a span of 31 bases.

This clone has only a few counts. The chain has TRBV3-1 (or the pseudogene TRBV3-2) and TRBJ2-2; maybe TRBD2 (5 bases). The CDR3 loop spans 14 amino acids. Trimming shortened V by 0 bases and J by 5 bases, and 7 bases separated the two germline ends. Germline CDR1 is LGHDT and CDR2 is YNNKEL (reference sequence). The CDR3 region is CASSQDPGTGELFF. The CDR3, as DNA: TGTGCCAGCAGCCAAGATCCGGGAACCGGGGAGCTGTTTTTT.

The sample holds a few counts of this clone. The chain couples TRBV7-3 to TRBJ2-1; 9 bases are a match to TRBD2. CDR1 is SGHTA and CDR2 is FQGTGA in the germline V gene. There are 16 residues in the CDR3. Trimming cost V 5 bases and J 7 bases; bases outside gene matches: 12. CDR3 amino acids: CASSPNSGGSLNEQFF. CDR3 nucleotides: TGTGCCAGCAGCCCAAATAGCGGGGGTTCTCTTAATGAGCAGTTCTTC.

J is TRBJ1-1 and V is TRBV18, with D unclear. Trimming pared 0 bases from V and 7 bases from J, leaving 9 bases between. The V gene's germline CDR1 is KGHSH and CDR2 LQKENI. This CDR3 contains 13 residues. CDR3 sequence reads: CASSPPVRSEAFF. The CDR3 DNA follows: TGTGCCAGCTCACCACCAGTTAGGAGTGAAGCTTTCTTT. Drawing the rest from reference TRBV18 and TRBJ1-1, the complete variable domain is NAGVMQNPRHLVRRRGQEARLRCSPMKGHSHVYWYRQLPEEGLKFMVYLQKENIIDESGMPKERFSAEFPKEGPSILRIQQVVRGDSAAYFCASSPPVRSEAFFGQGTRLTVV.

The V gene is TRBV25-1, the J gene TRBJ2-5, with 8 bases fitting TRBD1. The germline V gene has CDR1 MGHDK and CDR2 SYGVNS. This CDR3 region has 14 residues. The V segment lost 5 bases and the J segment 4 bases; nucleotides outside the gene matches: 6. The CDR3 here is CASSTRTGRETQYF. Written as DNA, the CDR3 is TGTGCCAGCAGTACCCGGACAGGGCGAGAGACCCAGTACTTC.

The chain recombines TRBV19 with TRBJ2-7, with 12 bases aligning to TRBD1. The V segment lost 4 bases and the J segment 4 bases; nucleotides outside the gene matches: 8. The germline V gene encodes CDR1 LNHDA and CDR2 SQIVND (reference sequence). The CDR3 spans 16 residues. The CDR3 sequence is CASSRSPGQGAYEQYF. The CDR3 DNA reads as TGTGCCAGTAGTAGAAGTCCGGGACAGGGGGCTTACGAGCAGTACTTC.

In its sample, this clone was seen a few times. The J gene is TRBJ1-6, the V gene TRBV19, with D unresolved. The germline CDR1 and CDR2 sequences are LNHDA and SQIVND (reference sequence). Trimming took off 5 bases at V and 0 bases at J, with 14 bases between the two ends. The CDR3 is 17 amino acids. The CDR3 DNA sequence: TGTGCCAGTAGTCCCCGACCCGGGAGCTCCTATAATTCACCCCTCCACTTT. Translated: CASSPRPGSSYNSPLHF.

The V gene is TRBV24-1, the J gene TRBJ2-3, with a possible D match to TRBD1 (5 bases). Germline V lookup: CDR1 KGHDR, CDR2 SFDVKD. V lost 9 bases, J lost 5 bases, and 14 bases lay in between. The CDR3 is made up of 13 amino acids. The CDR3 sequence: CATGPAGQDTQYF. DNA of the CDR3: TGTGCCACCGGCCCAGCCGGACAAGATACGCAGTATTTT.